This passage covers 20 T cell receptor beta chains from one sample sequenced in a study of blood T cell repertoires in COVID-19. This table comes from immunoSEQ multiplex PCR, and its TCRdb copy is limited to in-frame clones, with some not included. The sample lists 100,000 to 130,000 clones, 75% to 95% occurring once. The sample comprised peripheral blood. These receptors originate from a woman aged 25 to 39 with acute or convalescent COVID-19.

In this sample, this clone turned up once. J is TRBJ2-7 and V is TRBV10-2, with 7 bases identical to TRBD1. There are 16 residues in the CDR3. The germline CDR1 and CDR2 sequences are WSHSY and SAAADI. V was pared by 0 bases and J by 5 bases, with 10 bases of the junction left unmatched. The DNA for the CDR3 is TGCGCCAGCAGTGAGTCGATCTTTGAGGGGGCCCACGAGCAGTACTTC. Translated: CASSESIFEGAHEQYF.

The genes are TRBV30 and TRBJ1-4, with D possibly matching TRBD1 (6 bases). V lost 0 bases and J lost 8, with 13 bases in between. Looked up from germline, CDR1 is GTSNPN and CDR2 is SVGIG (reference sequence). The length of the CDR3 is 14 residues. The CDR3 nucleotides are TGTGCCTGGAGTGTACCAGGGGTTCGCGAAAAACTGTTTTTT. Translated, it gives CAWSVPGVREKLFF.

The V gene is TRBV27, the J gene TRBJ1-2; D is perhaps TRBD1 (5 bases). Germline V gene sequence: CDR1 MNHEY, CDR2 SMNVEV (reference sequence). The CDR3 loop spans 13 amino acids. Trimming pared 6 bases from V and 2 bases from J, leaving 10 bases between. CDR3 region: CASRDMLNYGYTF. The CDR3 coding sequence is TGTGCCAGCAGGGACATGTTGAACTATGGCTACACCTTC.

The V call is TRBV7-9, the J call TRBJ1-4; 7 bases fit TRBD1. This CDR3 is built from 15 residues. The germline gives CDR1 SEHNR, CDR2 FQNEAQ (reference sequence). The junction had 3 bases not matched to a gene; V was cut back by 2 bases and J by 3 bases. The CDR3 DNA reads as TGTGCCAGCAGCTTATCAGGGGGTTCTAATGAAAAACTGTTTTTT. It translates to CASSLSGGSNEKLFF.

CDR3 in DNA: TGTGCCAGCAGTGGGACAGCAGTTTTTCATTCACCCCTCCACTTT. Its protein is CASSGTAVFHSPLHF. J is TRBJ1-6 and V is TRBV6-2 or TRBV6-3; 7 bases map to TRBD1. Germline lookup yields CDR1 MNHEY and CDR2 SVGEGT. V lost 5 bases, J lost 8 bases, and 9 bases stayed unmatched. The CDR3 spans 15 residues.

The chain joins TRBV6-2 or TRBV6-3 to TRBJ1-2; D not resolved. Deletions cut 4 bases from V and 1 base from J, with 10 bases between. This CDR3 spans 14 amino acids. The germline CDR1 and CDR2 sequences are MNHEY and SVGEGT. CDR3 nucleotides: TGTGCCAGCAGTTCGGGCGGGCTTAACTATGGCTACACCTTC. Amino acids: CASSSGGLNYGYTF.

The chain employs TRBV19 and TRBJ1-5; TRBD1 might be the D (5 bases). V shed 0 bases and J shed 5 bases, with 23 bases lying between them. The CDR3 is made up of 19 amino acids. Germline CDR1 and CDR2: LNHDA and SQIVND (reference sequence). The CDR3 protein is CASSIDGFLWRGGDQPQHF. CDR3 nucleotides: TGTGCCAGTAGTATAGACGGATTTTTATGGAGGGGAGGGGATCAGCCCCAGCATTTT. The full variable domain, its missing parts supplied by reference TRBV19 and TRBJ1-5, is DGGITQSPKYLFRKEGQNVTLSCEQNLNHDAMYWYRQDPGQGLRLIYYSQIVNDFQKGDIAEGYSVSREKKESFPLTVTSAQKNPTAFYLCASSIDGFLWRGGDQPQHFGDGTRLSIL.

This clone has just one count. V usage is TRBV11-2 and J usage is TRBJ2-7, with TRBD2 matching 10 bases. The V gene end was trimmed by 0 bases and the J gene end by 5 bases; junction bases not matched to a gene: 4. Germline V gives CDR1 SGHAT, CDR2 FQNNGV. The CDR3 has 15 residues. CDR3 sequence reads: CASSLERLAGDEQYF. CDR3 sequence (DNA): TGTGCCAGCAGCTTAGAGCGGCTAGCGGGAGACGAGCAGTACTTC. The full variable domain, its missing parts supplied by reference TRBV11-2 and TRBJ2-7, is EAGVAQSPRYKIIEKRQSVAFWCNPISGHATLYWYQQILGQGPKLLIQFQNNGVVDDSQLPKDRFSAERLKGVDSTLKIQPAKLEDSAVYLCASSLERLAGDEQYFGPGTRLTVT.

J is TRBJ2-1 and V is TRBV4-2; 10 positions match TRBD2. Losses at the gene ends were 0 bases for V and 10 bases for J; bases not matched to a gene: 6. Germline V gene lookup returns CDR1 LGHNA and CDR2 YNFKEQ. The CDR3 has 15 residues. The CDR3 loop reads CASSQEDLSGGEQFF. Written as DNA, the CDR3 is TGTGCCAGCAGCCAAGAGGATCTTAGCGGGGGGGAGCAGTTCTTC.

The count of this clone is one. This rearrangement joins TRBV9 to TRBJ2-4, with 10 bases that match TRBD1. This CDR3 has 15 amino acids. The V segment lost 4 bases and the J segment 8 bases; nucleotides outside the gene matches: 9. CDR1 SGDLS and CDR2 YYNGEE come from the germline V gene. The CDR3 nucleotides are TGTGCCAGCAGCCTACCGACAGGGGGCATGGACATTCAGTACTTC. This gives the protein CASSLPTGGMDIQYF.

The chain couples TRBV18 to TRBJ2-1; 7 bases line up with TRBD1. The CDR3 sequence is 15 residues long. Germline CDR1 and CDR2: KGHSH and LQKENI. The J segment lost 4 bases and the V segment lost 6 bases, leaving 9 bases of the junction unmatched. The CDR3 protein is CASSPGTEAYNEQFF. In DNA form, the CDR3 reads TGTGCCAGCTCGCCCGGGACAGAGGCATACAATGAGCAGTTCTTC.

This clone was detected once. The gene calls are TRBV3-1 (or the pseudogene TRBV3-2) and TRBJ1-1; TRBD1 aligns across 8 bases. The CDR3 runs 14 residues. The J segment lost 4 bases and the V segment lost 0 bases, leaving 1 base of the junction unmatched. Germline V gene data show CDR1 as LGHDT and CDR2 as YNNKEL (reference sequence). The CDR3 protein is CASSQEGQATEAFF. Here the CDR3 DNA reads TGTGCCAGCAGCCAAGAGGGACAGGCCACTGAAGCTTTCTTT.

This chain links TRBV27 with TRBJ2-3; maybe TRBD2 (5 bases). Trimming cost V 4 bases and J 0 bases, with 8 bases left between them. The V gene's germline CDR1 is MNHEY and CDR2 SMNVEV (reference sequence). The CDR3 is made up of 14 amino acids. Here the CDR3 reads CASSSSGSTDTQYF. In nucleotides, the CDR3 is TGTGCCAGCAGTTCCAGCGGTAGCACAGATACGCAGTATTTT.

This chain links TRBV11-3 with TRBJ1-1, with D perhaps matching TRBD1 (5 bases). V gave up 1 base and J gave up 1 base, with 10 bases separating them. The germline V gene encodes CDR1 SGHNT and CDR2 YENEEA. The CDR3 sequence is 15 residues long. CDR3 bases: TGTGCCAGCAGCTTAGGTTCGGGGGGGAACACTGAAGCTTTCTTT. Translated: CASSLGSGGNTEAFF.

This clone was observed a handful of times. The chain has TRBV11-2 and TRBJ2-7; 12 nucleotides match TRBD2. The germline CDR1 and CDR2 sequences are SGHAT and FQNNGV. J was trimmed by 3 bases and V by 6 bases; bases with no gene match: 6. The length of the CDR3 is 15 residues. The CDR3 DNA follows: TGTGCCAGCAGTCAGACTAGCGGGGGAGTCTACGAGCAGTACTTC. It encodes CASSQTSGGVYEQYF.

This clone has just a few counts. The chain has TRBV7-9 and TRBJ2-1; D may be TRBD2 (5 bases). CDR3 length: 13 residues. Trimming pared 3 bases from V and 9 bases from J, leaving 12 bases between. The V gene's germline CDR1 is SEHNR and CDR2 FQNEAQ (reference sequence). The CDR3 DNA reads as TGTGCCAGCAGCTTTTTGAGGGCTGGTGAGCAGTTCTTC. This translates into CASSFLRAGEQFF.

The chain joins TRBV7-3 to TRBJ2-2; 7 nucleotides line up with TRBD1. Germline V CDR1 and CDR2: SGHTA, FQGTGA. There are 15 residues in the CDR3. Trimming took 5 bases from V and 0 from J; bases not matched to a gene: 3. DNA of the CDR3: TGTGCCAGCAGCAGACAGGGCGCGAACACCGGGGAGCTGTTTTTT. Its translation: CASSRQGANTGELFF.

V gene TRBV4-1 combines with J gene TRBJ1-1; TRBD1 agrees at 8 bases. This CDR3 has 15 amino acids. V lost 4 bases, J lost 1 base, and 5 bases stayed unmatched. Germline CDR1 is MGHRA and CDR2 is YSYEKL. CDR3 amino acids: CASSRIGQGNTEAFF. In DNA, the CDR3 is TGCGCCAGCAGCCGGATAGGACAGGGGAACACTGAAGCTTTCTTT.

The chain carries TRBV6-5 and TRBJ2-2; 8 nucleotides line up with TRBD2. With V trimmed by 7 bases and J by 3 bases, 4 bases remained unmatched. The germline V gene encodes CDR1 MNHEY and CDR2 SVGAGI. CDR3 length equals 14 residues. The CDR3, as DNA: TGTGCCAGCATCGGGAGGGGAGACACCGGGGAGCTGTTTTTT. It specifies CASIGRGDTGELFF.

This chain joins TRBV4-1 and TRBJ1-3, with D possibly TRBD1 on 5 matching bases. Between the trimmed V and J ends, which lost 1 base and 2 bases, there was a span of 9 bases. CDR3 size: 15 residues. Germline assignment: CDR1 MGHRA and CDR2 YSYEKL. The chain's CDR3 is CASSQGVTAGNTIYF. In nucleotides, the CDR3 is TGCGCCAGCAGCCAAGGTGTGACAGCTGGAAACACCATATATTTT.